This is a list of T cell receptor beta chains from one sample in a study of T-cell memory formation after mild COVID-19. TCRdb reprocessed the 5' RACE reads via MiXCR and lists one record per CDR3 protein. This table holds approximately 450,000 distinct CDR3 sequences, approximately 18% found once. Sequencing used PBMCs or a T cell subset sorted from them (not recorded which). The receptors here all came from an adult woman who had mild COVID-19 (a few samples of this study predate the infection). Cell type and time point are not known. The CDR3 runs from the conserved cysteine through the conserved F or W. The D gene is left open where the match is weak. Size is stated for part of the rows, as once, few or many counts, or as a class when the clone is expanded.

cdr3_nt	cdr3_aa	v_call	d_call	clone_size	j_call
TGCAGTGCTAGCGCCCCGGGACTAGCGGCCCGCTCCTACAATGAGCAGTTCTTC	CSASAPGLAARSYNEQFF	TRBV20-1	TRBD2	few	TRBJ2-1
TGTGCCAGCAGCTTAACAGGGCGGCTGGGTTACAATGAGCAGTTCTTC	CASSLTGRLGYNEQFF	TRBV7-3	.	few	TRBJ2-1
TGCAGCGTTTATTACAGCCTGAACACTGAAGCTTTCTTT	CSVYYSLNTEAFF	TRBV29-1	.	few	TRBJ1-1
TGTGCCAGCAGTTACTCGTTCGCGGGGGACTTCTACGAGCAGTACTTC	CASSYSFAGDFYEQYF	TRBV6-5	TRBD2	few	TRBJ2-7
TGCGCCAGCAGCTTGGTCCCGGGAAGGGGCACAGATACGCAGTATTTT	CASSLVPGRGTDTQYF	TRBV5-1	.	many	TRBJ2-3
TGTGCCAGTGGGGTTAGCTCCTACGAGCAGTACTTC	CASGVSSYEQYF	TRBV6-1	.	few	TRBJ2-7
TGTGCCAGCAGCCAAGATCATGGGGGGACCGGGGCCAACGTCCTGACTTTC	CASSQDHGGTGANVLTF	TRBV3-1	.	.	TRBJ2-6
TGTGCCAGCAGCCAAGACGCCGCGCCTACCACAGATACGCAGTATTTT	CASSQDAAPTTDTQYF	TRBV4-2	.	.	TRBJ2-3
TGTGCCAGCGGTGGTCGGTTAGGCTCTGGGGCCAACGTCCTGACTTTC	CASGGRLGSGANVLTF	TRBV12-3/TRBV12-4	.	few	TRBJ2-6
TGTGCCAGCAGCCTTATCAGGCCCCGACAGGGAACCTACAATGAGCAGTTCTTC	CASSLIRPRQGTYNEQFF	TRBV7-9	TRBD1	few	TRBJ2-1
TGCAGTCAAACTCGGGATCTTTGGGATACGCAGTATTTT	CSQTRDLWDTQYF	TRBV20-1	.	.	TRBJ2-3
TGCGCCAGCAGCTGGTCGACAGGGGGTGGCGAGCAGTACTTC	CASSWSTGGGEQYF	TRBV4-3	TRBD1	few	TRBJ2-7
TGTGCCAGCAGCCAAGTCCGAAGCAATGAGCAGTTCTTC	CASSQVRSNEQFF	TRBV14	.	few	TRBJ2-1